These 8 T cell receptor beta chains were sequenced from one sample in a study of control samples from healthy donors and cancer patients. Data came from immunoSEQ multiplex PCR; TCRdb stores just in-frame clones and leaves some out. Here the sample spans 90,000 or so clones, roughly 91% being singletons. The sample consisted of blood. Every receptor here comes from a woman aged 60-70 years in good health.

This clone was recorded once. This chain joins TRBV18 and TRBJ1-1, with D possibly matching TRBD1 (6 bases). The ends were cut back, 8 bases at V and 1 base at J, with 11 bases in the middle. The germline gives CDR1 KGHSH, CDR2 LQKENI. The CDR3 contains 13 residues. CDR3 residues: CASARTANTEAFF. The CDR3 DNA is TGTGCCAGCGCAAGGACAGCGAACACTGAAGCTTTCTTT.

The chain is built from TRBV30 and TRBJ1-6; 7 nucleotides match TRBD1. CDR1 and CDR2 (germline): GTSNPN, SVGIG (reference sequence). The length of the CDR3 is 17 residues. The V segment lost 4 bases and the J segment 0 bases; nucleotides outside the gene matches: 9. CDR3 nucleotide sequence: TGTGCCTGGAAGAAAGGACAGGCCGCCTCCTATAATTCACCCCTCCACTTT. Its protein product is CAWKKGQAASYNSPLHF. Combining the CDR3 with reference TRBV30 and TRBJ1-6 gives the whole variable domain SQTIHQWPATLVQPVGSPLSLECTVEGTSNPNLYWYRQAAGRGLQLLFYSVGIGQISSEVPQNLSASRPQDRQFILSSKKLLLSDSGFYLCAWKKGQAASYNSPLHFGNGTRLTVT.

The chain recombines TRBV5-4 with TRBJ2-3; D ambiguous. V lost 1 base and J 3 bases, leaving 9 bases between the germline ends. The germline V gene has CDR1 SGHNT and CDR2 YYREEE (reference sequence). There are 14 residues in the CDR3. CDR3 sequence reads: CASSLRKGTDTQYF. The DNA of the CDR3 is TGTGCCAGCAGCTTGAGGAAGGGAACAGATACGCAGTATTTT.

The rearrangement links TRBV19 to TRBJ2-7; tentative D call: TRBD1 (5 bases). Germline V CDR1 and CDR2: LNHDA, SQIVND (reference sequence). V dropped 4 bases and J dropped 3 bases, with 16 bases sitting between them. The CDR3 contains 15 residues. The CDR3 loop reads CASSSSFTGNYEQYF. For the CDR3, the DNA is TGTGCCAGTAGTAGCTCCTTTACAGGTAACTACGAGCAGTACTTC.

In regard to this clone: At one end the junction does not follow the germline gene, possibly because of a read error. Additional DNA sequences in this sample encode the identical CDR3. The gene calls are TRBV12-5 and TRBJ1-2; the match to TRBD1 covers 8 bases. This CDR3 has 18 residues. Germline CDR1 reads LGHNT; CDR2 reads FRNRAP. This chain's CDR3 is CASGLVFEDRAVDYGYTF. The CDR3 DNA reads TGTGCTAGTGGTTTGGTATTCGAGGACAGGGCTGTGGACTATGGCTATACCTTC.

In DNA, the CDR3 is TGTGCCAGCTCACGAACAGGGAAAGGGACGAACACCGGGGAGCTGTTTTTT. This translates into CASSRTGKGTNTGELFF. The V gene is TRBV18, the J gene TRBJ2-2, with a weak D call TRBD1 (6 bases). Trimming cost V 4 bases and J 0 bases, with 15 bases left between them. CDR1 is KGHSH and CDR2 is LQKENI in the germline V gene. This CDR3 contains 17 residues.

V usage is TRBV5-1 and J usage is TRBJ2-3; no definite D call. The CDR3 contains 12 residues. Germline V gene data show CDR1 as SGHRS and CDR2 as YFSETQ. The germline V and J ends were trimmed by 3 bases and 5 bases, with 7 bases remaining between them. Here the CDR3 reads CASSWTVDTQYF. The CDR3 coding sequence is TGCGCCAGCAGCTGGACCGTAGATACGCAGTATTTT.

The chain couples TRBV11-2 to TRBJ1-1; 7 bases fit TRBD1. The CDR3 sequence is 16 residues long. Germline CDR1 SGHAT, CDR2 FQNNGV. With 5 bases clipped from V and 3 bases from J, the junction kept 12 bases outside the gene matches. The CDR3 DNA follows: TGTGCCAGCAGCCCCCTTAGGGGGCGCCTTGACACTGAAGCTTTCTTT. It yields the protein CASSPLRGRLDTEAFF.